One and the same sample provided the 26 T cell receptor beta chains below, sequenced in a study of blood T cells in healthy people across ages. Together with a sample-barcoded 5' primer, a J-beta primer mix was included in a second PCR lasting 7 to 11 cycles. Each CDR3 protein is one row after TCRdb ran MiXCR on the 5' RACE reads. The repertoire holds approximately 580,000 distinct CDR3 sequences, nearly 25% seen once, with roughly 10% in the top ten. This same sample was also taken into another study, of T cells of mothers and their children.

The material sequenced was blood. These receptors all come from a boy under 18 in good health.

V is TRBV12-3 or TRBV12-4 and J is TRBJ2-1; D not certain. The V end lost 1 base, the J end lost 3 bases, and 7 bases lay between the germline ends. This CDR3 is 14 amino acids long. CDR3 sequence: CASSLVGNYNEQFF. The CDR3 coding sequence is TGTGCCAGCAGTTTAGTGGGAAACTACAATGAGCAGTTCTTC.

There are a few counts of this clonotype. The chain is built from TRBV20-1 and TRBJ2-7; D may be TRBD2 (6 bases). This CDR3 contains 14 residues. CDR1 is DFQATT, CDR2 SNEGSKA, per germline (reference sequence). Trimming stripped 3 bases from V and 7 bases from J, with 19 bases between. The CDR3 region is CSASGRDPGGEQYF. CDR3 coding DNA: TGCAGTGCTAGCGGGCGGGACCCCGGAGGAGAGCAGTACTTC.

The chain is built from TRBV20-1 and TRBJ2-1; maybe TRBD2 (5 bases). CDR3 size: 16 residues. With 3 bases removed from V and 1 base from J, the gap between germline ends came to 16 bases. The germline CDR1 and CDR2 sequences are DFQATT and SNEGSKA (reference sequence). The CDR3 spells CSARDSLRRSYNEQFF. The CDR3 DNA reads as TGCAGTGCTAGGGACTCACTGCGACGTTCCTACAATGAGCAGTTCTTC.

This clonotype turned up a few times. The rearrangement links TRBV6-2 or TRBV6-3 to TRBJ2-7, with 9 bases aligning to TRBD1. The germline gives CDR1 MNHEY, CDR2 SVGEGT. The CDR3 spans 16 residues. V was pared by 6 bases and J by 0 bases, with 9 bases of the junction left unmatched. The CDR3, as DNA: TGTGCCAGCAGAGACCGGGACAGGGATTTCTCCTACGAGCAGTACTTC. It yields the protein CASRDRDRDFSYEQYF.

For this clonotype: The junction and the germline gene differ at one end; a read error may be behind it. The rearrangement joins TRBV19 to TRBJ1-3; no definite D call. The CDR3 consists of 15 residues. Germline V CDR1 and CDR2: LNHDA, SQIVND (reference sequence). This CDR3 is CASSITAASGNTTYF. For the CDR3, the DNA is TGTGCCAGTAGTATAACGGCGGCCTCTGGAAACACCACATATTTT. The variable domain in full, with the rest retrieved from reference TRBV19 and TRBJ1-3, is DGGITQSPKYLFRKEGQNVTLSCEQNLNHDAMYWYRQDPGQGLRLIYYSQIVNDFQKGDIAEGYSVSREKKESFPLTVTSAQKNPTAFYLCASSITAASGNTTYFGEGSWLTVV.

This clonotype was seen a few times. The rearrangement links TRBV20-1 to TRBJ2-5, with D perhaps being TRBD1 or TRBD2 (5 bases each). Germline CDR1 DFQATT, CDR2 SNEGSKA (reference sequence). The CDR3 totals 15 residues. Trimming stripped 5 bases from V and 2 bases from J, with 18 bases between. CDR3 in DNA: TGCAGTGCTGAGGGGATAGCCGGAAGGCAAGAGACCCAGTACTTC. It is translated as CSAEGIAGRQETQYF.

The genes are TRBV13 and TRBJ2-7; a possible D gene is TRBD2 (8 bases). The CDR3 has 15 residues. Trimming pared 8 bases from V and 7 bases from J, leaving 24 bases between. Germline V gene data show CDR1 as PRHDT and CDR2 as FYEKMQ (reference sequence). CDR3 nucleotide sequence: TGTGCCAGCTATCCGGCGGGAGGCCCAGGGGGTGAGCAGTACTTC. It specifies CASYPAGGPGGEQYF.

The CDR3 bases are TGCAGCGTTAAAGCGGATACAGATACGCAGTATTTT. It is translated as CSVKADTDTQYF. This rearrangement joins TRBV29-1 to TRBJ2-3; possibly TRBD2 for D (5 bases). The CDR3 is 12 residues long. V was pared by 5 bases and J by 3 bases, with 9 bases between. Germline CDR1 and CDR2: SQVTM and ANQGSEA.

This chain links TRBV6-1 with TRBJ2-7, with 10 bases matching TRBD1. Germline V gives CDR1 MNHNS, CDR2 SASEGT. V gave up 4 bases and J gave up 3 bases; unmatched junction bases: 3. The CDR3 consists of 14 residues. CDR3 bases: TGTGCCAGCAGTGTGGACAGGGGGATCTACGAGCAGTACTTC. Its protein product is CASSVDRGIYEQYF.

This sequence joins TRBV21-1 and TRBJ1-1; the D call in the table, TRBD1, was not verified against the DNA. TRBV21-1 is deemed a pseudogene. CDR3 length: 14 amino acids. The DNA for the CDR3 is TGTGCCAGCAGCAAAGGGACAGATGACCCTGAAGCTTTCTTT. As protein: CASSKGTDDPEAFF.

This clonotype appeared a few times. V gene TRBV14 combines with J gene TRBJ1-2; 7 positions match TRBD1. Germline V gene lookup returns CDR1 SGHDN and CDR2 FVKESK. The CDR3 covers 14 residues. Trimming removed 0 bases from V and 6 bases from J; junction bases left unmatched: 4. The CDR3 DNA reads as TGTGCCAGCAGCCAAGACGGACAGGTCCATGGCTACACCTTC. It encodes CASSQDGQVHGYTF.

This clonotype was picked up many times. In DNA, the CDR3 is TGTGCCAGCAGCGACCGGGACGGACAAGAGACCCAGTACTTC. It yields the protein CASSDRDGQETQYF. J is TRBJ2-5 and V is TRBV13; the D gene could be TRBD1 or TRBD2 (5 bases each). CDR1 is PRHDT and CDR2 is FYEKMQ in the germline V gene (reference sequence). This CDR3 spans 14 amino acids. V lost 5 bases, J lost 2 bases, and 12 bases lay in between. Combining the CDR3 with reference TRBV13 and TRBJ2-5 gives the whole variable domain AAGVIQSPRHLIKEKRETATLKCYPIPRHDTVYWYQQGPGQDPQFLISFYEKMQSDKGSIPDRFSAQQFSDYHSELNMSSLELGDSALYFCASSDRDGQETQYFGPGTRLLVL.

The chain is built from TRBV7-3 and TRBJ2-1, with D perhaps assigned TRBD1 or TRBD2 (5 bases each). CDR1 and CDR2 (germline): SGHTA, FQGTGA. This CDR3 has 16 amino acids. Deletions cut 4 bases from V and 0 bases from J, with 13 bases between. The CDR3 loop reads CASSSRMGPSYNEQFF. The CDR3 coding sequence is TGTGCCAGCAGCTCTCGTATGGGACCCTCCTACAATGAGCAGTTCTTC.

This chain joins TRBV7-9 and TRBJ2-3; the match to TRBD2 covers 8 bases. CDR3 size: 18 residues. CDR1 is SEHNR, CDR2 FQNEAQ, per germline (reference sequence). Trimming at V came to 2 bases and at J to 1 base, leaving 11 bases not matched to a gene. The CDR3 sequence is CASSLKFTSGKRTDTQYF. The CDR3 nucleotides read TGTGCCAGCAGCTTAAAGTTTACTAGCGGTAAACGCACAGATACGCAGTATTTT.

The sample holds a few counts of this clonotype. The chain carries TRBV7-9 and TRBJ1-4, with D perhaps TRBD1 (5 bases). The CDR3 has 15 amino acids. Germline-derived CDR1 and CDR2 are SEHNR and FQNEAQ (reference sequence). Trimming pared 5 bases from V and 5 bases from J, leaving 15 bases between. CDR3 loop: CASSPDSQLNEKLFF. For the CDR3, the DNA is TGTGCCAGCAGCCCCGACAGCCAACTGAATGAAAAACTGTTTTTT.

The chain has TRBV6-6 and TRBJ1-1, with a weak D call TRBD1 (5 bases). CDR3 length: 15 amino acids. Germline CDR1 reads MNHNY; CDR2 reads SVGAGI (reference sequence). Deletions cut 7 bases from V and 3 bases from J, with 18 bases between. CDR3 in amino acids: CASTQIGRGDTEAFF. Written as DNA, the CDR3 is TGTGCCAGCACCCAGATCGGAAGGGGAGACACTGAAGCTTTCTTT.

This clonotype was observed a few times. The junction does not match germline at one end; this may be a read error. This chain links TRBV7-2 with TRBJ2-5; D unresolved. The assigned J gene may be wrong: the sequence end matches TRBJ2-1 better. Looked up from germline, CDR1 is SGHTA and CDR2 is FQGNSA. CDR3 size: 13 residues. This CDR3 is CASTGPSHNEQFF. The CDR3 coding sequence is TGTGCCAGCACCGGCCCCTCCCACAATGAGCAGTTCTTC.

V gene TRBV4-3 combines with J gene TRBJ2-5; D is possibly TRBD1 (6 bases). CDR1 is LGHNA, CDR2 YSLEER, per germline. This CDR3 spans 15 amino acids. Between the trimmed V and J ends, which lost 2 bases and 5 bases, there was a span of 15 bases. This CDR3 reads CASSQKPGVGETQYF. DNA for the CDR3: TGCGCCAGCAGCCAAAAACCAGGGGTTGGGGAGACCCAGTACTTC.

V and J are TRBV7-3 and TRBJ2-5, with TRBD1 as a possible D gene (7 bases). Germline CDR1 reads SGHTA; CDR2 reads FQGTGA. V was cut by 10 bases and J by 2 bases, with 14 bases left in between. The CDR3 covers 13 residues. CDR3 bases: TGTGCCAACGCCAGGGGGGAACAAGAGACCCAGTACTTC. It translates to CANARGEQETQYF.

This clonotype was seen more than once but under ten times. This chain links TRBV7-9 with TRBJ1-3; D unclear. The germline V and J ends were trimmed by 5 bases and 8 bases, with 7 bases remaining between them. The CDR3 consists of 11 residues. Germline CDR1 reads SEHNR; CDR2 reads FQNEAQ (reference sequence). The DNA of the CDR3 is TGTGCCAGCAGCCCCGGGGACACCATATATTTT. Its protein is CASSPGDTIYF.

There are a few counts of this clonotype. V usage is TRBV7-9 and J usage is TRBJ2-1; 10 nucleotides align to TRBD2. V was pared by 3 bases and J by 8 bases, with 7 bases of the junction left unmatched. The CDR3 totals 15 residues. The germline V gene encodes CDR1 SEHNR and CDR2 FQNEAQ (reference sequence). The CDR3 DNA sequence: TGTGCCAGCAGCTTCCTAGCGGGAGTGTTCGATGAGCAGTTCTTC. The encoded protein is CASSFLAGVFDEQFF.

In this sample, this clonotype turned up a few times. The V gene is TRBV18, the J gene TRBJ2-7, with 8 positions matching TRBD1. The CDR3 extends over 15 amino acids. Germline CDR1 and CDR2: KGHSH and LQKENI. V was clipped by 5 bases and J by 3 bases; unmatched bases: 9. For the CDR3, the DNA is TGTGCCAGCTCATCACGACAGGGGTCTTACTACGAGCAGTACTTC. Translated: CASSSRQGSYYEQYF.

As to this clonotype: A read error may produce the germline difference seen at one junction end. The rearrangement uses TRBV28 and TRBJ2-1, with 14 positions matching TRBD2. The germline CDR1 and CDR2 sequences are MDHEN and SYDVKM. The CDR3 contains 15 residues. This chain's CDR3 is CASSRLAGGDNEEFF. The CDR3 DNA sequence: TGTGCCAGCAGCCGACTAGCGGGAGGGGACAATGAGGAGTTCTTC.

This clonotype has only one observation. The rearrangement links TRBV6-2 or TRBV6-3 to TRBJ1-1; 9 bases fit TRBD1. This CDR3 spans 15 amino acids. With 5 bases clipped from V and 7 bases from J, the junction kept 11 bases outside the gene matches. Germline V gene sequence: CDR1 MNHEY, CDR2 SVGEGT. The CDR3 loop reads CASSSGDRVTDEAFF. In DNA, the CDR3 is TGTGCCAGCAGTAGCGGGGACAGGGTTACGGATGAAGCTTTCTTT.

V is TRBV5-4 and J is TRBJ2-5, with 11 bases fitting TRBD1. The CDR3 consists of 14 residues. Germline V gene sequence: CDR1 SGHNT, CDR2 YYREEE (reference sequence). V was clipped by 3 bases and J by 4 bases; unmatched bases: 2. DNA of the CDR3: TGTGCCAGCAGCTGGACAGGGGGCCGAGAGACCCAGTACTTC. It is translated as CASSWTGGRETQYF.

This clonotype was found a few times. The rearrangement joins TRBV4-1 to TRBJ2-7, with TRBD2 as a possible D gene (6 bases). V was pared by 0 bases and J by 0 bases, with 12 bases between. Germline V lookup: CDR1 MGHRA, CDR2 YSYEKL. The CDR3 is 16 residues long. CDR3 loop: CASSQDAGSSSYEQYF. Written as DNA, the CDR3 is TGCGCCAGCAGCCAAGATGCGGGATCGAGCTCCTACGAGCAGTACTTC.